These 29 T cell receptor beta chains share one sample of origin, sequenced in a study of blood T cell repertoires in COVID-19. Clones were sequenced by immunoSEQ multiplex PCR, and TCRdb holds only the in-frame ones, with some missing. In the table there are approximately 200,000 clones, roughly 89% of which are singletons. The sample was PBMCs or T cells enriched from blood (not recorded which). Receptors originate from a woman aged 40 to 50 with acute COVID-19.

The V call is TRBV29-1, the J call TRBJ1-2; maybe TRBD1 (5 bases). Trimming shortened V by 5 bases and J by 8 bases, and 12 bases separated the two germline ends. Germline lookup yields CDR1 SQVTM and CDR2 ANQGSEA. The CDR3 consists of 11 residues. The CDR3 loop reads CSVMVGEGYTF. CDR3 DNA sequence: TGCAGCGTTATGGTAGGGGAAGGCTACACCTTC.

The CDR3 sequence is CASSTLDRAGNQPQHF. As DNA, the CDR3 is TGTGCCAGTAGTACCTTAGACAGGGCGGGCAATCAGCCCCAGCATTTT. The chain has TRBV19 and TRBJ1-5; 7 bases agree with TRBD1. Germline V lookup: CDR1 LNHDA, CDR2 SQIVND (reference sequence). V dropped 4 bases and J dropped 2; count of bases not matched to a gene: 8. CDR3 length equals 16 residues.

V and J are TRBV18 and TRBJ1-1, with D tentatively TRBD1 (5 bases). Germline V gene data show CDR1 as KGHSH and CDR2 as LQKENI. V lost 8 bases, J lost 7 bases, and 17 bases lay in between. The CDR3 length is 13 residues. As DNA, the CDR3 is TGTGCCAGCGCAGCGGGGGAGGACTTTGAAGCTTTCTTT. Protein sequence: CASAAGEDFEAFF.

The rearrangement uses TRBV2 and TRBJ2-1, with 10 bases identical to TRBD2. The CDR3 contains 15 residues. Trimming removed 5 bases from V and 0 bases from J; junction bases left unmatched: 1. Germline lookup yields CDR1 SNHLY and CDR2 FYNNEI. CDR3 amino acids: CASSSGRASYNEQFF. CDR3 bases: TGTGCCAGCAGTAGCGGGAGGGCCTCCTACAATGAGCAGTTCTTC.

The V and J genes are TRBV6-5 and TRBJ2-7; 7 nucleotides agree with TRBD2. The V and J ends lost 10 bases and 6 bases, in that order; junction bases with no gene match: 12. CDR1 and CDR2 (germline): MNHEY, SVGAGI. The CDR3 totals 13 residues. Written as DNA, the CDR3 is TGTGCCACTCGAAGGGAGGGGTTAAGCGAGCAGTACTTC. Translation gives CATRREGLSEQYF.

V gene TRBV5-1 combines with J gene TRBJ2-2; TRBD1 might be the D (5 bases). Per germline, CDR1 SGHRS and CDR2 YFSETQ. This CDR3 region has 14 residues. Deletions cut 5 bases from V and 3 bases from J, with 11 bases between. The CDR3 loop reads CASRVREDTGELFF. The CDR3 DNA sequence: TGCGCCAGCAGGGTCAGGGAAGACACCGGGGAGCTGTTTTTT.

V and J are TRBV18 and TRBJ2-3, with 8 bases matching TRBD1. Per the germline V gene, CDR1 is KGHSH and CDR2 is LQKENI. The CDR3 loop spans 15 amino acids. The J segment lost 5 bases and the V segment lost 6 bases, leaving 10 bases of the junction unmatched. Here the CDR3 reads CASSTTRDRLDTQYF. CDR3 coding DNA: TGTGCCAGCTCGACCACTCGGGACAGGTTAGATACGCAGTATTTT.

A remark on this clone: The junction departs from germline at one end; a sequencing error may be responsible. The genes are TRBV2 and TRBJ2-2, with D possibly matching TRBD2 (6 bases). The CDR3 covers 13 residues. The germline CDR1 and CDR2 sequences are SNHLY and FYNNEI. CDR3 in amino acids: CASSEQLVGGLFF. In DNA form, the CDR3 reads TGTGCCAGCAGTGAACAACTAGTCGGGGGGCTGTTTTTT.

This clone was seen a handful of times. Other DNA sequences in the same sample also yield this CDR3. The chain combines TRBV27 with TRBJ2-7; TRBD2 might be the D (7 bases). The germline V and J ends were trimmed by 1 base and 2 bases, with 9 bases remaining between them. Germline V CDR1 and CDR2: MNHEY, SMNVEV (reference sequence). The CDR3 loop spans 14 amino acids. CDR3 sequence (DNA): TGTGCCAGCAGTTTATTCGGGGGGCCCTACGAGCAGTACTTC. The encoded protein is CASSLFGGPYEQYF.

This chain links TRBV21-1 with TRBJ2-5; TRBD1 reflects the table's D call only, with no check against the DNA. TRBV21-1 has pseudogene status. The CDR3 has 16 amino acids. For the CDR3, the DNA is TGTGCCAGCAGCAGATGGACAGGGGACCGCCAAGAGACCCAGTACTTC. Encoded protein: CASSRWTGDRQETQYF.

This clone was detected only once. The chain recombines TRBV5-5 with TRBJ2-7; tentative D call: TRBD2 (7 bases). This CDR3 region has 15 residues. CDR1 and CDR2 from the germline V gene are SGHKS and YYEKEE (reference sequence). V was clipped by 1 base and J by 5 bases, with 16 bases between them. In DNA, the CDR3 is TGTGCCAGCAGCTTGCGGGGGGCTAGCAGCCACGAGCAGTACTTC. Translation gives CASSLRGASSHEQYF. Together with reference TRBV5-5 and TRBJ2-7, the CDR3 gives the full variable domain: DAGVTQSPTHLIKTRGQQVTLRCSPISGHKSVSWYQQVLGQGPQFIFQYYEKEERGRGNFPDRFSARQFPNYSSELNVNALLLGDSALYLCASSLRGASSHEQYFGPGTRLTVT.

The chain carries TRBV10-3 and TRBJ2-5, with 13 positions matching TRBD2. V gave up 5 bases and J gave up 5 bases; unmatched junction bases: 5. CDR1 is ENHRY, CDR2 SYGVKD, per germline. The CDR3 spans 15 residues. The CDR3 reads CAISRTSGGGETQYF. CDR3 in DNA: TGTGCCATCAGTCGGACTAGCGGGGGTGGGGAGACCCAGTACTTC.

In this sample, this clone turned up once. The genes are TRBV6-5 and TRBJ1-6; possible D gene TRBD1, 6 bases. The CDR3 consists of 14 residues. With 2 bases removed from V and 10 bases from J, the gap between germline ends came to 12 bases. Germline CDR1 MNHEY, CDR2 SVGAGI. The DNA of the CDR3 is TGTGCCAGCAGTTACGGGAGACAGGAGTCACCCCTCCACTTT. This encodes CASSYGRQESPLHF.

In nucleotides, the CDR3 is TGCAGTGCTAGTCTCCCAGCTAACTATGGCTACACCTTC. As protein: CSASLPANYGYTF. V is TRBV20-1 and J is TRBJ1-2; D call uncertain. The V end was cut by 3 bases, the J end by 0 bases, with 8 bases between. The CDR3 extends over 13 amino acids. Germline-derived CDR1 and CDR2 are DFQATT and SNEGSKA (reference sequence).

The chain is built from TRBV18 and TRBJ2-4; unclear D gene. There are 13 residues in the CDR3. Per the germline V gene, CDR1 is KGHSH and CDR2 is LQKENI. Trimming removed 7 bases from V and 3 bases from J, with 10 bases in between. CDR3 sequence (DNA): TGTGCCAGCTGTAACGGTCACAAAAACATTCAGTACTTC. Protein sequence: CASCNGHKNIQYF. The variable domain in full, completed from reference TRBV18 and TRBJ2-4, reads NAGVMQNPRHLVRRRGQEARLRCSPMKGHSHVYWYRQLPEEGLKFMVYLQKENIIDESGMPKERFSAEFPKEGPSILRIQQVVRGDSAAYFCASCNGHKNIQYFGAGTRLSVL.

The rearrangement links TRBV14 to TRBJ2-7; perhaps TRBD1 as D (6 bases). Germline V CDR1 and CDR2: SGHDN, FVKESK. The germline V and J ends were trimmed by 4 bases and 1 base, with 17 bases remaining between them. The CDR3 totals 16 residues. The CDR3 reads CASSPPAGTQSYEQYF. The CDR3 DNA reads as TGTGCCAGCAGCCCCCCAGCCGGGACACAGTCCTACGAGCAGTACTTC.

The rearrangement joins TRBV30 to TRBJ2-7; 8 nucleotides align to TRBD1. Unmatched junction bases numbered 2, after V lost 1 base and J lost 0 bases. This CDR3 contains 14 residues. Germline CDR1 is GTSNPN and CDR2 is SVGIG (reference sequence). This CDR3 is CAWSDRGSSYEQYF. The CDR3 DNA is TGTGCCTGGAGTGACAGGGGGAGCTCCTACGAGCAGTACTTC.

The chain joins TRBV27 to TRBJ2-3; D possibly corresponds to TRBD2 (6 bases). The V gene's germline CDR1 is MNHEY and CDR2 SMNVEV (reference sequence). The CDR3 runs 16 residues. Trimming took 5 bases from V and 2 from J, leaving 17 bases between them. CDR3 nucleotide sequence: TGTGCCAGCAGTCGGGCGGGCCGGGGGTACACAGATACGCAGTATTTT. Its protein is CASSRAGRGYTDTQYF.

CDR3 sequence (DNA): TGTGCCAGCAGCTTGGTTGGACAGGGGGCGCTTGGCTACACCTTC. Its translation is CASSLVGQGALGYTF. The chain links TRBV5-4 to TRBJ1-2; 11 bases align to TRBD1. Losses at the gene ends were 0 bases for V and 7 bases for J; bases not matched to a gene: 5. Germline-derived CDR1 and CDR2 are SGHNT and YYREEE (reference sequence). The CDR3 loop spans 15 amino acids.

This clone has just one count. The V gene is TRBV25-1, the J gene TRBJ2-3, with 7 bases identical to TRBD2. With 2 bases clipped from V and 2 bases from J, the junction kept 13 bases outside the gene matches. The CDR3 sequence is 18 residues long. In germline, CDR1 is MGHDK, CDR2 SYGVNS. Written as DNA, the CDR3 is TGTGCCAGCAGTGAACCCCGGACGGGCCGACTAGCCACAGATACGCAGTATTTT. This gives the protein CASSEPRTGRLATDTQYF.

This clone came up once. The V and J genes are TRBV6-2 or TRBV6-3 and TRBJ2-1; 13 nucleotides line up with TRBD2. V lost 2 bases to trimming and J lost 7 bases; unmatched junction nucleotides: 2. Germline-derived CDR1 and CDR2 are MNHEY and SVGEGT. This CDR3 region has 15 residues. The CDR3 is CASSYRTSGGNEQFF. CDR3 in DNA: TGTGCCAGCAGTTACAGGACTAGCGGGGGAAATGAGCAGTTCTTC.

The chain is built from TRBV25-1 and TRBJ2-7, with 9 bases that match TRBD2. The CDR3 consists of 16 residues. The germline gives CDR1 MGHDK, CDR2 SYGVNS. The V segment lost 1 base and the J segment 5 bases; nucleotides outside the gene matches: 9. The CDR3 is CASSEWSLAGWDEQYF. The CDR3 DNA is TGTGCCAGCAGTGAATGGAGTCTAGCGGGATGGGACGAGCAGTACTTC.

The chain couples TRBV4-2 to TRBJ2-7; TRBD2 might be the D (6 bases). The CDR3 spans 13 residues. V lost 4 bases, J lost 3 bases, and 10 bases lay in between. Germline loops: CDR1 LGHNA, CDR2 YNFKEQ. As DNA, the CDR3 is TGTGCCAGCAGCCGTGGGACTGACTACGAGCAGTACTTC. Protein: CASSRGTDYEQYF.

There are a few counts of this clone. The genes are TRBV7-9 and TRBJ2-5; TRBD1 matches 7 bases. Losses at the gene ends were 8 bases for V and 3 bases for J; bases not matched to a gene: 6. In germline, CDR1 is SEHNR, CDR2 FQNEAQ (reference sequence). The CDR3 consists of 13 residues. CDR3 sequence (DNA): TGTGCCAGCGTACAGGGGATTGAAGAGACCCAGTACTTC. Its translation is CASVQGIEETQYF.

The chain is built from TRBV6-5 and TRBJ2-2, with 7 bases that match TRBD1. The V gene end was trimmed by 8 bases and the J gene end by 5 bases; junction bases not matched to a gene: 11. Germline CDR1 and CDR2: MNHEY and SVGAGI. This CDR3 has 15 residues. The CDR3 reads CASASTGAGTGELFF. CDR3 DNA: TGTGCCAGCGCCTCAACAGGGGCAGGTACCGGGGAGCTGTTTTTT.

The chain couples TRBV29-1 to TRBJ1-3; possibly TRBD1 for D (5 bases). Germline V gene data show CDR1 as SQVTM and CDR2 as ANQGSEA. This CDR3 has 12 amino acids. The V end was cut by 4 bases, the J end by 2 bases, with 6 bases between. The CDR3 spells CSVVGAGNTIYF. The CDR3, as DNA: TGCAGCGTTGTAGGGGCTGGAAACACCATATATTTT.

The J gene is TRBJ1-2, the V gene TRBV9; 8 nucleotides agree with TRBD1. From germline, CDR1 is SGDLS and CDR2 YYNGEE. CDR3 length: 12 residues. With 3 bases clipped from V and 6 bases from J, the junction kept 1 base outside the gene matches. For the CDR3, the DNA is TGTGCCAGCAGCGGGACAGGGAATGGCTACACCTTC. This codes for CASSGTGNGYTF.

The chain is built from TRBV3-1 (or the pseudogene TRBV3-2) and TRBJ2-3; D may be TRBD1 (5 bases). The V gene's germline CDR1 is LGHDT and CDR2 YNNKEL (reference sequence). The CDR3 runs to 15 residues. V shed 8 bases and J shed 3 bases, with 18 bases lying between them. The CDR3 region has the DNA TGTGCCAGCCTTTCGGCAGGGCCCGGGACAGATACGCAGTATTTT. Its translation is CASLSAGPGTDTQYF.

This clone was detected a few times. The chain has TRBV18 and TRBJ2-5; 10 bases fit TRBD1. Germline V gene sequence: CDR1 KGHSH, CDR2 LQKENI. J lost 5 bases, V lost 3 bases, and 9 bases had no gene match. The CDR3 spans 16 residues. DNA of the CDR3: TGTGCCAGCTCACCGCCGACAGGGGGCTTAACTGAGACCCAGTACTTC. Its translation: CASSPPTGGLTETQYF.